This is a list of T cell receptor beta chains from one sample in a study of CD4 T cells in relation to SARS-CoV-2 and coronaviruses. These TCRs' antigens remain unknown. Assay used: immunoSEQ multiplex PCR; TCRdb lists only in-frame clones, some missing. The repertoire holds roughly 20,000 clones, with 74% as singletons. Sequencing was carried out using CD4+ T cells from PBMCs, cultured in vitro. The receptors were gathered from a human donor in good health. CDR3s include the opening cysteine and the closing phenylalanine or tryptophan. D genes are given only for firm matches.

TRBV12-3/TRBV12-4 | NA | CASWATSGNTIYF
TRBV28 | NA | CASRDGNTGELFF
TRBV5-5 | TRBD2 | CASSFLAGVWEQYF
TRBV5-6 | NA | CASTDRRGSTGELFF
TRBV7-8 | TRBD2 | CASTIILGLAINEQFF
TRBV6-1 | NA | CASSEAQTTGNYF
TRBV6-1 | NA | CASSDGGANTGELFF
TRBV24-1 | TRBD2 | CATSDFSSGGNNEQFF
TRBV11-1 | TRBD2 | CASSRTSGGQETQYF
TRBV11-3 | NA | CASSPSPGLNYEQYF
TRBV7-2 | NA | CASSFALNYGYTF
TRBV7-9 | NA | CASSSSAGAEGAFF
TRBV3-1/TRBV3-2 | TRBD1 | CASTPRQGLNTEAFF
TRBV7-3 | NA | CASSLGTETAQYF
TRBV7-2 | NA | CASSPWAGAQDQPQHF
TRBV28 | NA | CASSFHGASKETQYF
TRBV28 | NA | CASRVGGDQPQHF
TRBV20-1 | TRBD2 | CSASRRREGFVAYEQYF
TRBV6-1 | TRBD1 | CASSEGQGAGYGYTF
TRBV5-8 | NA | CASSFGRINEKLFF
TRBV19 | NA | CASSIFATNYGYTF
TRBV11-2 | NA | CASSPFMGGRGTGELFF
TRBV19 | TRBD2 | CASSGTSGTGTQYF